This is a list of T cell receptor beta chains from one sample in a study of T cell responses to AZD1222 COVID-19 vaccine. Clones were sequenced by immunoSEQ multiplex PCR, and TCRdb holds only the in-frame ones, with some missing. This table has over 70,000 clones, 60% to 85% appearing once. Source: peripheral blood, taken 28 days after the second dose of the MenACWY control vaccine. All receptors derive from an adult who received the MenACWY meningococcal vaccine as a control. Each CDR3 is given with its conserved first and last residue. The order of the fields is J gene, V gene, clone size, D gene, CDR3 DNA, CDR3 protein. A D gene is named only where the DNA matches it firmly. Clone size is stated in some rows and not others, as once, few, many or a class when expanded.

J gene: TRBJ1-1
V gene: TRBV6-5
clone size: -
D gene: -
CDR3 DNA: TGTGCCAGCAGTTACTCGCGAGGTGCTGAAGCTTTCTTT
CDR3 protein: CASSYSRGAEAFF

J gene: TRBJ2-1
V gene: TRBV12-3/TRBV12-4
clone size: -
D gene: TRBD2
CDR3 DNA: TGTGCCAGCAGTTTGGCAGCGGGGAATGAGCAGTTCTTC
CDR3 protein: CASSLAAGNEQFF

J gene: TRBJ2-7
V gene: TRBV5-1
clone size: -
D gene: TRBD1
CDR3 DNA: TGCGCCAGCAGCCCTATGACAGGGGAATACGAGCAGTACTTC
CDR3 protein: CASSPMTGEYEQYF

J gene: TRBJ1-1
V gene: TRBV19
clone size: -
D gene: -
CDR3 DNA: TGTGCCAGTAGTATAGTAGGGGGAGCGACTGAAGCTTTCTTT
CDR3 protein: CASSIVGGATEAFF

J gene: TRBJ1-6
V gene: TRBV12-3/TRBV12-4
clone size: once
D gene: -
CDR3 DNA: TGTGCCAGCAGTAGGGACTTTAATTCACCCCTCCACTTT
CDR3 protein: CASSRDFNSPLHF

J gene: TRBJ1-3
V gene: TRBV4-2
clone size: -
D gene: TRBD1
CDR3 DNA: TGTGCCAGCAGCCAATCGGACAGGGCTGGAAACACCATATATTTT
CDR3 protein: CASSQSDRAGNTIYF

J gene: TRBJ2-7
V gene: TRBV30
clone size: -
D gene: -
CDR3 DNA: TGTGCCTGTCAAGGGGACGGGAACTCCTACGAGCAGTACTTC
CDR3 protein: CACQGDGNSYEQYF

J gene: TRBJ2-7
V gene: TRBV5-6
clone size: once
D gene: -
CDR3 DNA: TGTGCCAGCAGCTTGGTGGGCTTAAACTCCTACGAGCAGTACTTC
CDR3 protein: CASSLVGLNSYEQYF

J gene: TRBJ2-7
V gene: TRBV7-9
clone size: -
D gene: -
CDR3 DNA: TGTGCCAGCAGCTCCCAGGGCTACGAGCAGTACTTC
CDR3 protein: CASSSQGYEQYF

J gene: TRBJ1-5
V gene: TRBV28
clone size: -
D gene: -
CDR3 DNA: TGTGCCAGCAAGTTTTTAAGGGGGAGCGGCAATCAGCCCCAGCATTTT
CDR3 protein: CASKFLRGSGNQPQHF

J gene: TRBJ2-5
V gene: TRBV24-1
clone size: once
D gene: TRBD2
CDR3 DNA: TGTGCCACCAGCCCCCCCCCTAGCGGGCAAGAGACCCAGTACTTC
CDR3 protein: CATSPPPSGQETQYF

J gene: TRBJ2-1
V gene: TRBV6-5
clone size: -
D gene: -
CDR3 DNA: TGTGCCAGCAGAATGGACAATGAGCAGTTCTTC
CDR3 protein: CASRMDNEQFF

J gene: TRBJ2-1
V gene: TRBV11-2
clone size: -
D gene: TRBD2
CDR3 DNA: TGTGCCAGCAGCTTAGAGTCGGCGGGAGTACACCACAATGAGCAGTTCTTC
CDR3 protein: CASSLESAGVHHNEQFF

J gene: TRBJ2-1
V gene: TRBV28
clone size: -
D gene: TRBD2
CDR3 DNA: TGTGCCAGCAGTTTCTCTCCGGGACTAGCATCCAGAAATGAGCAGTTCTTC
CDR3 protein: CASSFSPGLASRNEQFF

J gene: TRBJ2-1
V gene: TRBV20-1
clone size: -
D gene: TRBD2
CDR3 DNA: TGCAGTGCTAGTAAAGCGGGGGGGTACAATGAGCAGTTCTTC
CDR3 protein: CSASKAGGYNEQFF

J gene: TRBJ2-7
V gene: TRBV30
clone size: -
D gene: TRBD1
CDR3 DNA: TGTGCCTACCGGGACAGGGGATTTCGGGAGCAGTACTTC
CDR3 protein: CAYRDRGFREQYF

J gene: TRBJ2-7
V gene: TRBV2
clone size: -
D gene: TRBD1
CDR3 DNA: TGTGCCAGCAGACGGGACAGGGGGCCTCACGAGCAGTACTTC
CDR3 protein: CASRRDRGPHEQYF

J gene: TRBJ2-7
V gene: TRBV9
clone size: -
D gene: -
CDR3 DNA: TGTGCCAGCAGCGTAGGACTCGCCTACGAGCAGTACTTC
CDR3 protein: CASSVGLAYEQYF

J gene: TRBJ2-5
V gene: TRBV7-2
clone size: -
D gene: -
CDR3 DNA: TGTGCCAGCAGCTTACGACCCGGACAACGGGTAGAGACCCAGTACTTC
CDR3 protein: CASSLRPGQRVETQYF

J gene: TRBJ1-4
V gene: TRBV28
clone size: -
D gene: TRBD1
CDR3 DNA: TGTGCCAGCAGTTCCGGACAGGGGAGGGGTAATGAAAAACTGTTTTTT
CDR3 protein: CASSSGQGRGNEKLFF

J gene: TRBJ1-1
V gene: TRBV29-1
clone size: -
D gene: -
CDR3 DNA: TGCAGCGTTGCGGGGGGCCTCCTAAAGACTGAAGCTTTCTTT
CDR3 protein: CSVAGGLLKTEAFF

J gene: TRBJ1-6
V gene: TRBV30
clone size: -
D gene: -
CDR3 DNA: TGTGCCTGGGGCAAAATTTCGCCAGGACCCCTCCACTTT
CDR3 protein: CAWGKISPGPLHF

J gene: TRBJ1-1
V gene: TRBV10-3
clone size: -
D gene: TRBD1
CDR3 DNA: TGTGCCATCAGTGAGTGGGGACAGGGGAACACTGAAGCTTTCTTT
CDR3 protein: CAISEWGQGNTEAFF

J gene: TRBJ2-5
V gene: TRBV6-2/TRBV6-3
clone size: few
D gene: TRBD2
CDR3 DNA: TGTGCCAGCAGTTACGGAGGAGGCTACAGCGGGGGCCGCCAAGAATACTTC
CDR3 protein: CASSYGGGYSGGRQEYF

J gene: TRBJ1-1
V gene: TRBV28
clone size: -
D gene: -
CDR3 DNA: TGTGCCAGCAGACCCTTACTAGGTTCCGGCACTGAAGCTTTCTTT
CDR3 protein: CASRPLLGSGTEAFF

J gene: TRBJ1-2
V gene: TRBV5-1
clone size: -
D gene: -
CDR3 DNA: TGCGCCAGCAGCTTGGAAGGGAACCCCTACTATGGCTACACCTTC
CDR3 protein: CASSLEGNPYYGYTF

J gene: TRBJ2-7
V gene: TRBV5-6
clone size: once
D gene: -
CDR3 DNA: TGTGCCAGCAGCGAATCAGTCTGGGGCCACGAGCAGTACTTC
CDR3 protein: CASSESVWGHEQYF

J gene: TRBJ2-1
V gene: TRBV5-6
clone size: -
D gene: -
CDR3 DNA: TGTGCCAGCAGCTTGTTTGCGGGAATGAACAATGAGCAGTTCTTC
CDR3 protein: CASSLFAGMNNEQFF

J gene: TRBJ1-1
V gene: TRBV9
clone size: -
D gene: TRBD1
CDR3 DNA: TGTGCGTCCAGGGGGATGGACGGCACTGAAGCTTTCTTT
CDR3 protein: CASRGMDGTEAFF

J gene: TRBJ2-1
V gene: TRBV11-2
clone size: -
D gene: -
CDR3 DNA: TGTGCCAGCAGCCCTTTAACGACAGATGAGCAGTTCTTC
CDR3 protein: CASSPLTTDEQFF

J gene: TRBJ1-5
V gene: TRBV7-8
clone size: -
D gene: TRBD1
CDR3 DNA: TGTGCCAGCAGCTCCGACAGGGACGATCAGCCCCAGCATTTT
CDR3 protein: CASSSDRDDQPQHF